These 8 T cell receptor beta chains came from one sample sequenced in a study of blood T cell repertoires in COVID-19. Profiling relied on immunoSEQ multiplex PCR, and the TCRdb table lists in-frame clones only, not all of them. This sample carries 400,000 to 550,000 clones, around 88% of them seen once, and the ten largest clones take more than 4%. What was sequenced was peripheral blood. These receptor sequences come from a woman between 25 and 40 years old with acute or convalescent COVID-19.

V and J are TRBV7-2 and TRBJ1-5; a possible D gene is TRBD1 (6 bases). The V end lost 5 bases, the J end lost 4 bases, and 24 bases lay between the germline ends. CDR1 SGHTA and CDR2 FQGNSA come from the germline V gene. This CDR3 spans 18 amino acids. In DNA form, the CDR3 reads TGTGCCAGCAGCCCACCCCCGGGGCGGGGGGCGATTAATCAGCCCCAGCATTTT. Protein: CASSPPPGRGAINQPQHF.

This chain uses TRBV29-1 with TRBJ1-1; no clear D gene. This CDR3 has 13 amino acids. Trimming took 5 bases from V and 1 from J, leaving 11 bases between them. Germline CDR1 and CDR2: SQVTM and ANQGSEA. CDR3 coding DNA: TGCAGCGTTCAACGGGAGACGAACACTGAAGCTTTCTTT. Its translation: CSVQRETNTEAFF.

V and J are TRBV3-1 (or the pseudogene TRBV3-2) and TRBJ2-1, with D possibly matching TRBD1 (6 bases). The CDR3 is 15 amino acids. V lost 1 base, J lost 9 bases, and 16 bases lay in between. Germline V gene data show CDR1 as LGHDT and CDR2 as YNNKEL (reference sequence). For the CDR3, the DNA is TGTGCCAGCAGCCAAGGAGATCAGGGGAACGGTGAGCAGTTCTTC. The encoded protein is CASSQGDQGNGEQFF.

The chain carries TRBV6-2 or TRBV6-3 and TRBJ2-1; 12 nucleotides match TRBD1. Looked up from germline, CDR1 is MNHEY and CDR2 is SVGEGT. V was pared by 5 bases and J by 7 bases, with 6 bases of the junction left unmatched. The CDR3 extends over 15 amino acids. The CDR3 DNA reads as TGTGCCAGCAGTAACCGGGACAGGGGGCCTAATGAGCAGTTCTTC. Residues: CASSNRDRGPNEQFF.

The rearrangement joins TRBV15 to TRBJ2-7; TRBD1 is a possible D gene (6 bases). CDR1 is LNHNV, CDR2 YYDKDF, per germline (reference sequence). The CDR3 is 14 residues long. With 1 base removed from V and 2 bases from J, the gap between germline ends came to 9 bases. CDR3 residues: CATSRAPGAYEQYF. CDR3 bases: TGTGCCACCAGCAGAGCGCCAGGGGCCTACGAGCAGTACTTC. The full variable domain, its missing parts supplied by reference TRBV15 and TRBJ2-7, is DAMVIQNPRYQVTQFGKPVTLSCSQTLNHNVMYWYQQKSSQAPKLLFHYYDKDFNNEADTPDNFQSRRPNTSFCFLDIRSPGLGDTAMYLCATSRAPGAYEQYFGPGTRLTVT.

V and J are TRBV9 and TRBJ1-3; possibly TRBD1 for D (5 bases). The CDR3 runs 17 residues. V was shortened by 0 bases and J by 0 bases, with 13 bases between the two germline ends. Germline V CDR1 and CDR2: SGDLS, YYNGEE. CDR3 sequence (DNA): TGTGCCAGCAGCGTAGGAGGGGAGGTCCACTCTGGAAACACCATATATTTT. Translated, it gives CASSVGGEVHSGNTIYF.

This chain joins TRBV19 and TRBJ2-1, with D maybe TRBD2 (5 bases). The CDR3 runs to 13 residues. Trimming stripped 3 bases from V and 6 bases from J, with 9 bases between. Germline V gene lookup returns CDR1 LNHDA and CDR2 SQIVND (reference sequence). The CDR3 loop is CASSISGSNEQFF. CDR3 nucleotide sequence: TGTGCCAGTAGTATCTCGGGATCCAATGAGCAGTTCTTC.

The chain links TRBV30 to TRBJ1-6; 7 nucleotides line up with TRBD1. This CDR3 region has 15 residues. Germline V gene sequence: CDR1 GTSNPN, CDR2 SVGIG (reference sequence). V was clipped by 4 bases and J by 9 bases; unmatched bases: 12. CDR3 DNA sequence: TGTGCCTGGACGGGGCGAGACAGGGTGAGTTCACCCCTCCACTTT. Translation: CAWTGRDRVSSPLHF.